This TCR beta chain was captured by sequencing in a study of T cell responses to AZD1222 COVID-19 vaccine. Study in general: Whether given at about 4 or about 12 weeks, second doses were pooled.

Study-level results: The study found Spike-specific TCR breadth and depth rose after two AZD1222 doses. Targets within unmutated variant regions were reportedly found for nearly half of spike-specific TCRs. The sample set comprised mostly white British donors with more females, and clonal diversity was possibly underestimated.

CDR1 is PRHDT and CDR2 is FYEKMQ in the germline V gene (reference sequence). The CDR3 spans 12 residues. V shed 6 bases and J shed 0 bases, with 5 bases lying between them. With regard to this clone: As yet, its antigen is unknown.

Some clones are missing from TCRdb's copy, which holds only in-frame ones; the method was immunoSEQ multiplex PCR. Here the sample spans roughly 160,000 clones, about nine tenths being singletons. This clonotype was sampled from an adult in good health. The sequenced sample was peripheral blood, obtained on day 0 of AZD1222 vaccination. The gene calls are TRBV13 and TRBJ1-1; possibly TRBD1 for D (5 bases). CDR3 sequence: CASRGVNTEAFF. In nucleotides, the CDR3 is TGTGCCAGCAGAGGGGTGAACACTGAAGCTTTCTTT.